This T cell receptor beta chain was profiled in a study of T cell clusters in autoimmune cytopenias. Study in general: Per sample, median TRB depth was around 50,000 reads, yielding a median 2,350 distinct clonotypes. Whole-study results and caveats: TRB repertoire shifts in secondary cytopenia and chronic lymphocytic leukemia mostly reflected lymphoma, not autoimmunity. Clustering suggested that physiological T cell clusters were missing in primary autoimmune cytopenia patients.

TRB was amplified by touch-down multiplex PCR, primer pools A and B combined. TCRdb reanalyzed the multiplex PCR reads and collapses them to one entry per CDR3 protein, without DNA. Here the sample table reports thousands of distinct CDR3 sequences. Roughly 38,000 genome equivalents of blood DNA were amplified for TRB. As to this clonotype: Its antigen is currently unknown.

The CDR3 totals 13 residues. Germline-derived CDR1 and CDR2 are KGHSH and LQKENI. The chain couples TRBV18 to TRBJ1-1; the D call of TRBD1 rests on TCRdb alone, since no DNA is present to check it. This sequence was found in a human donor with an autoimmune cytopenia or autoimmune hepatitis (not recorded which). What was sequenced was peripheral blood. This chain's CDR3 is CASSSDRETEAFF. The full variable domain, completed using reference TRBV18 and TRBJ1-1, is NAGVMQNPRHLVRRRGQEARLRCSPMKGHSHVYWYRQLPEEGLKFMVYLQKENIIDESGMPKERFSAEFPKEGPSILRIQQVVRGDSAAYFCASSSDRETEAFFGQGTRLTVV.